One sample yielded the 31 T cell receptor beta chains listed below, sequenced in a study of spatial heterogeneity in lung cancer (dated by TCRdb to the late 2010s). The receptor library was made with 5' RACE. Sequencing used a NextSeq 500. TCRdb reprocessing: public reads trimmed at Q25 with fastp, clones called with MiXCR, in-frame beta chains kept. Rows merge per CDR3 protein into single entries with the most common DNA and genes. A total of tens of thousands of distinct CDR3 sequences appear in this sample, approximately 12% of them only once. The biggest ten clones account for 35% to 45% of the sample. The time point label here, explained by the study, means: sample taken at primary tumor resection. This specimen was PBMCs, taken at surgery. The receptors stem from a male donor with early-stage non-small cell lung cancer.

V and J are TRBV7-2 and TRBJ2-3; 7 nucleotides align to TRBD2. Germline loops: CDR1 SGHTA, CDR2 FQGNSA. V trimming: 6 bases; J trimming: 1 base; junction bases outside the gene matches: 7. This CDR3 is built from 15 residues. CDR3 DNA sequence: TGTGCCAGCAGAACGACTAGCTGGGGCACAGATACGCAGTATTTT. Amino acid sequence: CASRTTSWGTDTQYF.

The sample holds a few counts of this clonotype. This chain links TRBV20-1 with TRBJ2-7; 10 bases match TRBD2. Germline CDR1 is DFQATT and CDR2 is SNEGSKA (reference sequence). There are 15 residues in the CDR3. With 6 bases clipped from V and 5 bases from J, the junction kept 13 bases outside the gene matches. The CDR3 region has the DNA TGCAGTGCGCCTAAACCGGGACTAGCGAGTCACGAGCAGTACTTC. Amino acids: CSAPKPGLASHEQYF.

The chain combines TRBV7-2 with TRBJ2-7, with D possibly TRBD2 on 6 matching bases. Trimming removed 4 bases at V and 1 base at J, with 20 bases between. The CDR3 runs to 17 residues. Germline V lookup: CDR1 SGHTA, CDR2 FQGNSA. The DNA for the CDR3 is TGTGCCAGCAGCTACAGAGGGGCGGGGTCCCCTTCCTACGAGCAGTACTTC. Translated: CASSYRGAGSPSYEQYF.

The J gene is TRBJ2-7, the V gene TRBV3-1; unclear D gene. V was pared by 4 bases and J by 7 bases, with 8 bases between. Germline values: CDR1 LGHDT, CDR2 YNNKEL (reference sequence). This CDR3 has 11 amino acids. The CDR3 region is CASSREAEQYF. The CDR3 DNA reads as TGTGCCAGCAGCCGTGAAGCGGAGCAGTACTTC.

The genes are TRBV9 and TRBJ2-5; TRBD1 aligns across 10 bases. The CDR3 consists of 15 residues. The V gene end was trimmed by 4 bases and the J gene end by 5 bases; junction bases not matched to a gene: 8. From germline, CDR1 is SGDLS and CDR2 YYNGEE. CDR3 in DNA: TGTGCCAGCAGCTCATGGAGGGACAGGGGTGAGACCCAGTACTTC. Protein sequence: CASSSWRDRGETQYF.

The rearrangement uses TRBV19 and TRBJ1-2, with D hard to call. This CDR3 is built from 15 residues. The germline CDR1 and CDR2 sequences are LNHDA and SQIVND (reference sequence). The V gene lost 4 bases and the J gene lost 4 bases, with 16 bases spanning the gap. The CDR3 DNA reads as TGTGCCAGTAGTACAGACACCGGCAAGGTCTATGGCTACACCTTC. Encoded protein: CASSTDTGKVYGYTF.

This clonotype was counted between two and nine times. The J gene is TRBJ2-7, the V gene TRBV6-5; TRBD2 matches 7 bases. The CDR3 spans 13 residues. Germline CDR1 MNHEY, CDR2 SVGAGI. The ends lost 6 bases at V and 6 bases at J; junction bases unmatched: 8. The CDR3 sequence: CASRRGGGGEQYF. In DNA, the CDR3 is TGTGCCAGCAGAAGGGGCGGGGGAGGCGAGCAGTACTTC.

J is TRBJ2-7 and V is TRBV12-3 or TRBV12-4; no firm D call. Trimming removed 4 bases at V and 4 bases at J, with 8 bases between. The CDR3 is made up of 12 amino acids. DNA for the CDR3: TGTGCCAGCAGTTCTAATATGTACGAGCAGTACTTC. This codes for CASSSNMYEQYF.

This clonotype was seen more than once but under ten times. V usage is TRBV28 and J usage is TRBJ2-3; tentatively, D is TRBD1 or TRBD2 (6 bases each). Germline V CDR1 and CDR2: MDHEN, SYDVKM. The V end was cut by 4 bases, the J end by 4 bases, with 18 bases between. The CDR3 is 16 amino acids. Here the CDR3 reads CASSYQTGAAADTQYF. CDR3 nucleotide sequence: TGTGCCAGCAGTTATCAAACGGGGGCTGCGGCAGATACGCAGTATTTT.

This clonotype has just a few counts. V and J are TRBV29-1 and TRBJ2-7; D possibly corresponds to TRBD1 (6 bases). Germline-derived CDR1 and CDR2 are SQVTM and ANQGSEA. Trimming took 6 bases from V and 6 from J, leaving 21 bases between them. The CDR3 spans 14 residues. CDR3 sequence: CSVRAVRGPGEQYF. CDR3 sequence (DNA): TGCAGCGTAAGAGCAGTCAGGGGCCCCGGCGAGCAGTACTTC.

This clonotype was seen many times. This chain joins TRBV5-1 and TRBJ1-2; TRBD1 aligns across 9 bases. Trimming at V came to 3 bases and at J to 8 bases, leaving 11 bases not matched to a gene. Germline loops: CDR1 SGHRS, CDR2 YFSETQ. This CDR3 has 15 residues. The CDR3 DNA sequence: TGCGCCAGCAGCTCTTTTACAGGGGGCGCTGGAGGCTACACCTTC. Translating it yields CASSSFTGGAGGYTF.

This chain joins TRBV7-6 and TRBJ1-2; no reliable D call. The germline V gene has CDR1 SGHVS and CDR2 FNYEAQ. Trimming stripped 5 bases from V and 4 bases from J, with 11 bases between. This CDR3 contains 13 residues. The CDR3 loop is CASSRESLYGYTF. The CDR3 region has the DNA TGTGCCAGCAGCCGTGAGAGTCTCTATGGCTACACCTTC.

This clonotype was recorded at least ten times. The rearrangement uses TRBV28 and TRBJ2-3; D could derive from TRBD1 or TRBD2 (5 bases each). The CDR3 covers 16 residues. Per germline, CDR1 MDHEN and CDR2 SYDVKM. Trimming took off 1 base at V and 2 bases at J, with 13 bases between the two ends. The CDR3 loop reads CASSLSGLGDTDTQYF. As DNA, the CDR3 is TGTGCCAGCAGTTTATCTGGTTTGGGGGACACAGATACGCAGTATTTT.

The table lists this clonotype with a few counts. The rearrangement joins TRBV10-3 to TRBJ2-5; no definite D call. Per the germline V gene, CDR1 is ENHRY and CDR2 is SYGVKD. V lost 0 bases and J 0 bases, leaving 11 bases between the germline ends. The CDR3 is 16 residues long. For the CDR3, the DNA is TGTGCCATCAGTGAGTCGAGAGGACCGTACCAAGAGACCCAGTACTTC. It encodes CAISESRGPYQETQYF.

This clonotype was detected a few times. CDR3 DNA: TGTGCCAGCAACCGGATGAACACTGAAGCTTTCTTT. Its protein is CASNRMNTEAFF. The rearrangement uses TRBV6-2 or TRBV6-3 and TRBJ1-1, with D unclear. The germline CDR1 and CDR2 sequences are MNHEY and SVGEGT. Trimming took 7 bases from V and 0 from J, leaving 6 bases between them. This CDR3 has 12 amino acids.

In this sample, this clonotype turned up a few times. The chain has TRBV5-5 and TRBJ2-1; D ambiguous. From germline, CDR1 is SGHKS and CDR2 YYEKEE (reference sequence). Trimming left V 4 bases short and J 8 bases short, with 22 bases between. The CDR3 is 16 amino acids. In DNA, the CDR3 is TGTGCCAGCAGCCGCCGTGAGTCGATCGGATGGGATGAGCAGTTCTTC. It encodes CASSRRESIGWDEQFF. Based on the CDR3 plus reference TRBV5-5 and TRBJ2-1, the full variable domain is DAGVTQSPTHLIKTRGQQVTLRCSPISGHKSVSWYQQVLGQGPQFIFQYYEKEERGRGNFPDRFSARQFPNYSSELNVNALLLGDSALYLCASSRRESIGWDEQFFGPGTRLTVL.

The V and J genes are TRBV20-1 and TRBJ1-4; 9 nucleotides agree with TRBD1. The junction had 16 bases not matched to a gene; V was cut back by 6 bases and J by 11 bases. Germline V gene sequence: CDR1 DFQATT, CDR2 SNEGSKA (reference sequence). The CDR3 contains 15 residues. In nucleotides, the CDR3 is TGCAGTGCCGCTATACCGGGACAGGGAGATCGGAAACTGTTTTTT. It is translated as CSAAIPGQGDRKLFF.

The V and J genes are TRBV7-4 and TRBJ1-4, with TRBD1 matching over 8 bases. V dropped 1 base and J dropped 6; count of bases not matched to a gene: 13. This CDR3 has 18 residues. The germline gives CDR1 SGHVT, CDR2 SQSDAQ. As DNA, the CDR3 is TGTGCCAGCAGCTTAGAGGGACAGGACACTCTGTGGTATGAAAAACTGTTTTTT. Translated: CASSLEGQDTLWYEKLFF.

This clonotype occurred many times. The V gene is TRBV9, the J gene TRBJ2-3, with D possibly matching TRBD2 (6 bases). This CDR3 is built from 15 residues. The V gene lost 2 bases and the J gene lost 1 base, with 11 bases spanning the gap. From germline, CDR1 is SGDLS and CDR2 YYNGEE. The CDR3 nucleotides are TGTGCCAGCAGCGTCGACCCGGGAGGCACAGATACGCAGTATTTT. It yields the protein CASSVDPGGTDTQYF.

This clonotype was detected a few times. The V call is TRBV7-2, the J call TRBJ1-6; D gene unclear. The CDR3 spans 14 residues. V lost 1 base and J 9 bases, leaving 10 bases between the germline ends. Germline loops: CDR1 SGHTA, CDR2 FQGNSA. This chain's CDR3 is CASSLGGSSSPLHF. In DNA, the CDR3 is TGTGCCAGCAGCTTAGGAGGGAGCAGTTCACCCCTCCACTTT.

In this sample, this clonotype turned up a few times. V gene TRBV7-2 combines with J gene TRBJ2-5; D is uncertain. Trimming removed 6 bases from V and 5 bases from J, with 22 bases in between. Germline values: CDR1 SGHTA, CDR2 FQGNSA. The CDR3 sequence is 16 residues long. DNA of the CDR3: TGTGCCAGCAGGACGCTGGGATCCAACATTCCCGAGACCCAGTACTTC. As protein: CASRTLGSNIPETQYF.

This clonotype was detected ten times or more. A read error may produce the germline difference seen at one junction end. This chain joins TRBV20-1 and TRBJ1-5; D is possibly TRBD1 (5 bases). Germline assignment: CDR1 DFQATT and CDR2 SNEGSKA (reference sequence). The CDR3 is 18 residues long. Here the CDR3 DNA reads TGCAGTGCTAGTCCGGCGGGGGGGTCCTCCTTTAGCTATCAGCCCCAGCATTTT. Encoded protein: CSASPAGGSSFSYQPQHF.

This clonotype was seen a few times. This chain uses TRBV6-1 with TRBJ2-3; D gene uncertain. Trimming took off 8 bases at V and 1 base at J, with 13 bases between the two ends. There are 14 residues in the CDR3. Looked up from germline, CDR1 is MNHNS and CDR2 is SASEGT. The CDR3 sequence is CASALDPGTDTQYF. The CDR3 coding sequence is TGTGCCAGCGCTTTGGACCCGGGCACAGATACGCAGTATTTT.

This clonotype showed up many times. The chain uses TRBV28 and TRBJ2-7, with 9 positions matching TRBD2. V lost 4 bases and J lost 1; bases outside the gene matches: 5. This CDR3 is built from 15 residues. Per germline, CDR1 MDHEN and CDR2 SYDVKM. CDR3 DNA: TGTGCCAGCAGTTCGCCTAGCGGGATGTCCTACGAGCAGTACTTC. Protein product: CASSSPSGMSYEQYF.

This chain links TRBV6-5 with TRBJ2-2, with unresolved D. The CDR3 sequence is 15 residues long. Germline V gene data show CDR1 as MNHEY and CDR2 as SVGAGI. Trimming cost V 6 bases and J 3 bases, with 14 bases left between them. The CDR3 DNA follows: TGTGCCAGCAGAGCAACAAGACGGGACACCGGGGAGCTGTTTTTT. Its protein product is CASRATRRDTGELFF.

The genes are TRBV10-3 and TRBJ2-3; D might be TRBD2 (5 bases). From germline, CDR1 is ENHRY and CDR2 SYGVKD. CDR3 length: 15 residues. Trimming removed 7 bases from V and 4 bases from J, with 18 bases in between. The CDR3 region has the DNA TGTGCCATCACCAACGGGGTGGGAAAGGCAGATACGCAGTATTTT. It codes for CAITNGVGKADTQYF.

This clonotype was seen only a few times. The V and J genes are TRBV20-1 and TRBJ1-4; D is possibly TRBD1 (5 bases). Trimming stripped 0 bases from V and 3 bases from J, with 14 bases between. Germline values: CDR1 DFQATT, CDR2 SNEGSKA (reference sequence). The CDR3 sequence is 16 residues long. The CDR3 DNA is TGCAGTGCTAGAGACCCTCGGGGGAGTTCTAATGAAAAACTGTTTTTT. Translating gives CSARDPRGSSNEKLFF.

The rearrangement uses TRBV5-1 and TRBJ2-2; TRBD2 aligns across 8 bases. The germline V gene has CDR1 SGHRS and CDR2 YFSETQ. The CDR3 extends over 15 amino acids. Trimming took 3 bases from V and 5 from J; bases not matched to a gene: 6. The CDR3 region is CASSYLAGGTGELFF. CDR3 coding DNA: TGCGCCAGCAGCTACCTGGCGGGAGGAACCGGGGAGCTGTTTTTT.

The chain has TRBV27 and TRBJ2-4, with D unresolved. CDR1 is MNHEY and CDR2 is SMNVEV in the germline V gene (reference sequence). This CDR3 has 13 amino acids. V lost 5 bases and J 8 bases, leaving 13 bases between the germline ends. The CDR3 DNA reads TGTGCCAGCAGTCGAGGTTTTATGGACATTCAGTACTTC. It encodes CASSRGFMDIQYF.

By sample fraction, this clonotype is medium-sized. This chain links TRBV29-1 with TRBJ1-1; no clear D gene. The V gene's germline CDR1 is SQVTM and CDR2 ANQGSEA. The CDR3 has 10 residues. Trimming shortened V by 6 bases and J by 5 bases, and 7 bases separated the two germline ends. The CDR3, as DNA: TGCAGCGTCCTGGAGACTGAAGCTTTCTTT. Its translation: CSVLETEAFF.

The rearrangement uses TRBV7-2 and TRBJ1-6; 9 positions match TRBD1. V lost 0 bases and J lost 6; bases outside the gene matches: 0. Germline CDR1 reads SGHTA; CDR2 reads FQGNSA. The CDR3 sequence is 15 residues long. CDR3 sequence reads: CASSLATGGNSPLHF. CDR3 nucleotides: TGTGCCAGCAGCTTAGCGACAGGGGGTAATTCACCCCTCCACTTT.